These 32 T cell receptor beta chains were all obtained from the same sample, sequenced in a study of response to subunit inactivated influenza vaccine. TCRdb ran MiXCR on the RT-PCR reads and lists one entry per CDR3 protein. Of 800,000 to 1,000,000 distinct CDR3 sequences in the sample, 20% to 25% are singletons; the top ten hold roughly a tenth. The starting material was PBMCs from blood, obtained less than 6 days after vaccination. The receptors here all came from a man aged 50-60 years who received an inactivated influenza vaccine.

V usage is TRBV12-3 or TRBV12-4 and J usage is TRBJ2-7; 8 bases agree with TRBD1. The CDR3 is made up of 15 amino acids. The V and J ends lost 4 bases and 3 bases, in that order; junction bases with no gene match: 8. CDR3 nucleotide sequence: TGTGCCAGCAGTTCAACGACAGGGGAATACTACGAGCAGTACTTC. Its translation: CASSSTTGEYYEQYF.

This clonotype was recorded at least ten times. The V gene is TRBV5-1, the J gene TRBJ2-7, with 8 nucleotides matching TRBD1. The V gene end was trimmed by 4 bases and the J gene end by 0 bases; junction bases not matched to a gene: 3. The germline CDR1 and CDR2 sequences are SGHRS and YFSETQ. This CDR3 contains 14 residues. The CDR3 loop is CASSVRGLSYEQYF. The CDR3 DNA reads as TGCGCCAGCAGCGTCAGGGGGCTCTCCTACGAGCAGTACTTC.

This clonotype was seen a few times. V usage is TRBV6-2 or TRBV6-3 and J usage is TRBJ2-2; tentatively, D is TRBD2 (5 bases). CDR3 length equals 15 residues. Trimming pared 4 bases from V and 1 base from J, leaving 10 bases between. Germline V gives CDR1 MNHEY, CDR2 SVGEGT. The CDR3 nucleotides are TGTGCCAGCAGTTGGTCGGGAAAGAACACCGGGGAGCTGTTTTTT. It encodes CASSWSGKNTGELFF.

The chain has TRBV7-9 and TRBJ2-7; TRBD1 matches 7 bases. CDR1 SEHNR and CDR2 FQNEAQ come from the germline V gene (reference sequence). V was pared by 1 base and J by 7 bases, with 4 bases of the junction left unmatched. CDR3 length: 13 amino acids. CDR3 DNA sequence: TGTGCCAGCAGCTTAGAGGGACAGACAGAGCAGTACTTC. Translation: CASSLEGQTEQYF.

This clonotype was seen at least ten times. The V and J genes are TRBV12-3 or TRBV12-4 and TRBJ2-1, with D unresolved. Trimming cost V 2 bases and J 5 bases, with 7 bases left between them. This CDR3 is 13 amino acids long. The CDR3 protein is CASSLSWNNEQFF. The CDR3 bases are TGTGCCAGCAGTTTATCTTGGAACAATGAGCAGTTCTTC.

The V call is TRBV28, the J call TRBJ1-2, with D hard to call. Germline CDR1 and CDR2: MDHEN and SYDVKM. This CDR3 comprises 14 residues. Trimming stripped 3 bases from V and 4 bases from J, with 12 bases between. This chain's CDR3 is CASSFWQARYGYTF. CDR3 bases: TGTGCCAGCAGTTTTTGGCAGGCACGCTATGGCTACACCTTC.

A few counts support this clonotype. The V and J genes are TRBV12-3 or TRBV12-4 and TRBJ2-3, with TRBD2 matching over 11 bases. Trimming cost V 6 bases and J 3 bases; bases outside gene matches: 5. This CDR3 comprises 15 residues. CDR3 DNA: TGTGCCAGCAGCGCGACTAGCGGGGTAACAGATACGCAGTATTTT. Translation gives CASSATSGVTDTQYF.

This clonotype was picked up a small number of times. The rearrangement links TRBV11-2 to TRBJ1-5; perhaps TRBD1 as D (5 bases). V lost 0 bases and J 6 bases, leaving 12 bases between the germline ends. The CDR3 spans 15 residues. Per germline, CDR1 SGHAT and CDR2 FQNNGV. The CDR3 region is CASSLEGGVVQPQHF. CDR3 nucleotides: TGTGCCAGCAGCTTAGAAGGAGGGGTGGTTCAGCCCCAGCATTTT.

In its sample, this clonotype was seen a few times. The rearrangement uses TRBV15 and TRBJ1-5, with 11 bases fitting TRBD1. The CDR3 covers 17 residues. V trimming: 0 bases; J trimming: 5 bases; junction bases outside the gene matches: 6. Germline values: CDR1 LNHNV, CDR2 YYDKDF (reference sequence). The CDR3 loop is CATSRDRDRGTYQPQHF. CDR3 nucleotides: TGTGCCACCAGCAGAGATAGGGACAGGGGGACATATCAGCCCCAGCATTTT.

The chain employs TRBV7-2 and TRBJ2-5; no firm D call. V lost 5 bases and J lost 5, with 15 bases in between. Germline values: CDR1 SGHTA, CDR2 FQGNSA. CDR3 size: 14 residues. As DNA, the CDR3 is TGTGCCAGCAGCCAGTCTGGGGTAAAGGAGACCCAGTACTTC. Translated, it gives CASSQSGVKETQYF.

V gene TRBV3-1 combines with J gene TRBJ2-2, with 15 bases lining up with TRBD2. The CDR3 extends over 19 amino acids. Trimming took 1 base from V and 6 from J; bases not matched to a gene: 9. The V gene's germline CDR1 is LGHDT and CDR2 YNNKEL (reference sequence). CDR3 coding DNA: TGTGCCAGCAGCCAAGGGCGGACTAGCGGGAGGGCCGTGGCCGGGGAGCTGTTTTTT. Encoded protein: CASSQGRTSGRAVAGELFF.

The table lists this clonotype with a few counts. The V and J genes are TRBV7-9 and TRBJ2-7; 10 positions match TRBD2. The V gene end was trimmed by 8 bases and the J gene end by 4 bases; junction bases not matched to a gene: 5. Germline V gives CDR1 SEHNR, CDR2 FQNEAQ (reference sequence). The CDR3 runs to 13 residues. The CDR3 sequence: CASEQREGYEQYF. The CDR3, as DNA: TGTGCCAGCGAACAGCGGGAGGGTTACGAGCAGTACTTC.

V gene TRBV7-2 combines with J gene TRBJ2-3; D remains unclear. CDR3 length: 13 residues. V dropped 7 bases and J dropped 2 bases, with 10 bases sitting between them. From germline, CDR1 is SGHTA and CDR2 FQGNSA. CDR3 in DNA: TGTGCCAGCATGGTGGGATCCACAGATACGCAGTATTTT. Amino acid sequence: CASMVGSTDTQYF. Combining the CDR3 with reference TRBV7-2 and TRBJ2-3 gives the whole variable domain GAGVSQSPSNKVTEKGKDVELRCDPISGHTALYWYRQSLGQGLEFLIYFQGNSAPDKSGLPSDRFSAERTGGSVSTLTIQRTQQEDSAVYLCASMVGSTDTQYFGPGTRLTVL.

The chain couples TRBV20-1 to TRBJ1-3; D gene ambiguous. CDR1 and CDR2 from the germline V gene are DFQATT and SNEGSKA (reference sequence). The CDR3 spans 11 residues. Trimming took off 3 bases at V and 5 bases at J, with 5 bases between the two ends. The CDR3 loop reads CSASLRNTIYF. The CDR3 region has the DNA TGCAGTGCTAGCCTTCGAAACACCATATATTTT.

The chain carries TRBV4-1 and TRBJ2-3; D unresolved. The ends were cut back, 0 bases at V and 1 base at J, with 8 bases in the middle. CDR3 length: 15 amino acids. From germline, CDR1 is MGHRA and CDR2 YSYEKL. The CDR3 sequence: CASSQEGFGTDTQYF. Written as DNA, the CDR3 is TGCGCCAGCAGCCAAGAGGGTTTCGGCACAGATACGCAGTATTTT.

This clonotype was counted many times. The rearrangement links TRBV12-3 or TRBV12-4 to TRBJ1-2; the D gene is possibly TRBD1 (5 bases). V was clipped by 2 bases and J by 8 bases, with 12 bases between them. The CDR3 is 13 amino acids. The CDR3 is CASSLQGNIGYTF. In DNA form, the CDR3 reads TGTGCCAGCAGTTTACAGGGTAACATCGGCTACACCTTC.

CDR3 amino acids: CASSPTGIYEQYF. The CDR3 DNA reads as TGCGCCAGCAGCCCCACAGGGATCTACGAGCAGTACTTC. The chain couples TRBV5-1 to TRBJ2-7; the D gene is possibly TRBD1 (6 bases). The germline V gene has CDR1 SGHRS and CDR2 YFSETQ. The ends were cut back, 4 bases at V and 3 bases at J, with 11 bases in the middle. The CDR3 is made up of 13 amino acids.

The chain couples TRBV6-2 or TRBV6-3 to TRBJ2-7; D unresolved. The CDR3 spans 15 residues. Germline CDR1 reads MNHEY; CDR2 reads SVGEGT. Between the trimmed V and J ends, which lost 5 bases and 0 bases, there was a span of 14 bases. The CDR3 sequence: CASSRIRLSSYEQYF. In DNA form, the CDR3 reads TGTGCCAGCAGTCGGATTCGGCTGAGCTCCTACGAGCAGTACTTC.

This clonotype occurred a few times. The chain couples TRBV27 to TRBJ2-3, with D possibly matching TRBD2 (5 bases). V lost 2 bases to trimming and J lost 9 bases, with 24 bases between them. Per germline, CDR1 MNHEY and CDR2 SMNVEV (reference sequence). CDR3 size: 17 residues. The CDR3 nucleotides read TGTGCCAGCAGTTTAAGATGGACGGCAGTGGGGAGATGGACGCAGTATTTT. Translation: CASSLRWTAVGRWTQYF.

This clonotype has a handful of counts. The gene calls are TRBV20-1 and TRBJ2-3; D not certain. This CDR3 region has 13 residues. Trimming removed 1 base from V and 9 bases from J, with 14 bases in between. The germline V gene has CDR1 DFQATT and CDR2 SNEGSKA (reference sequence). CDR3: CSARGFLTRTQYF. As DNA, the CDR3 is TGCAGTGCTAGAGGTTTCCTTACACGGACGCAGTATTTT.

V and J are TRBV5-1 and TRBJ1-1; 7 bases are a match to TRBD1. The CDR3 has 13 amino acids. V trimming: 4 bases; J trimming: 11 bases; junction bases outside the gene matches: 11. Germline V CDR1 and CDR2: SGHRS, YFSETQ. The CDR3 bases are TGCGCCAGCAGCCCGACAGGGTTTGTTCTTGCTTTCTTT. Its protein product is CASSPTGFVLAFF.

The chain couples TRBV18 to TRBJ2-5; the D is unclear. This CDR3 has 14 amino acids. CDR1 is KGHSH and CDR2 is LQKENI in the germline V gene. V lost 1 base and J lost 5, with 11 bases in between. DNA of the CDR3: TGTGCCAGCTCACCACAGGGTTTTCGCGAGACCCAGTACTTC. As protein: CASSPQGFRETQYF. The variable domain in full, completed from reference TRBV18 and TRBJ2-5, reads NAGVMQNPRHLVRRRGQEARLRCSPMKGHSHVYWYRQLPEEGLKFMVYLQKENIIDESGMPKERFSAEFPKEGPSILRIQQVVRGDSAAYFCASSPQGFRETQYFGPGTRLLVL.

CDR3 DNA: TGTGCCAGCAGCCAACCGCTGAGCGGGGGGCCTATGGCCCAAAACATTCAGTACTTC. Translating gives CASSQPLSGGPMAQNIQYF. This chain connects TRBV7-8 to TRBJ2-4; 9 nucleotides align to TRBD2. The CDR3 has 19 residues. The V and J ends lost 5 bases and 5 bases, in that order; junction bases with no gene match: 19. Germline V lookup: CDR1 SGHVS, CDR2 FQNEAQ. Based on the CDR3 plus reference TRBV7-8 and TRBJ2-4, the full variable domain is GAGVSQSPRYKVAKRGQDVALRCDPISGHVSLFWYQQALGQGPEFLTYFQNEAQLDKSGLPSDRFFAERPEGSVSTLKIQRTQQEDSAVYLCASSQPLSGGPMAQNIQYFGAGTRLSVL.

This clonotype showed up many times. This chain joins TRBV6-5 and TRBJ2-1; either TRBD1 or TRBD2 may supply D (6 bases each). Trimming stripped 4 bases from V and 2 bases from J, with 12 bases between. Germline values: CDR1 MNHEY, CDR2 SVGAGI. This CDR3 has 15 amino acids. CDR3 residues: CASSWGDIPYNEQFF. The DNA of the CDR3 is TGTGCCAGCAGTTGGGGGGACATCCCCTACAATGAGCAGTTCTTC.

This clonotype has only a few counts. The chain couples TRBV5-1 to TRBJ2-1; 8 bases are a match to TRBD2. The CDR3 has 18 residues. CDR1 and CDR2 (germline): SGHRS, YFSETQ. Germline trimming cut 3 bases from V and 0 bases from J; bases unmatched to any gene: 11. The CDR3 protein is CASSSRGGRQTSYNEQFF. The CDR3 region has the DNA TGCGCCAGCAGCTCCCGCGGCGGGAGGCAAACCTCCTACAATGAGCAGTTCTTC.

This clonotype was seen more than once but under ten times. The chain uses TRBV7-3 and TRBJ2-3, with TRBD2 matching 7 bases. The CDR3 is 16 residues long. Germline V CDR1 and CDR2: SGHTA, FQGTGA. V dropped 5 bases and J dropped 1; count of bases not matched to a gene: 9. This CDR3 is CASSPTLGRGTDTQYF. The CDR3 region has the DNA TGTGCCAGCAGCCCGACGCTGGGGAGGGGCACAGATACGCAGTATTTT.

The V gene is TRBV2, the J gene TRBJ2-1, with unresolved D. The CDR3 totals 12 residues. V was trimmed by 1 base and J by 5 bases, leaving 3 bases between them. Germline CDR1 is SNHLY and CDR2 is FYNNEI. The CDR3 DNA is TGTGCCAGCAGTGAAGAGAACAATGAGCAGTTCTTC. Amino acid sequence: CASSEENNEQFF. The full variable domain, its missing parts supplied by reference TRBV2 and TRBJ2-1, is EPEVTQTPSHQVTQMGQEVILRCVPISNHLYFYWYRQILGQKVEFLVSFYNNEISEKSEIFDDQFSVERPDGSNFTLKIRSTKLEDSAMYFCASSEENNEQFFGPGTRLTVL.

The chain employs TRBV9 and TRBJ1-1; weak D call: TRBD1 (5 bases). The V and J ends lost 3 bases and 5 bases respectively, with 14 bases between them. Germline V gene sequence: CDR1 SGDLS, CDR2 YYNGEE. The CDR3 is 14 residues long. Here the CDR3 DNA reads TGTGCCAGCAGCGGCGGGACCAGCGGGACTGAAGCTTTCTTT. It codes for CASSGGTSGTEAFF.

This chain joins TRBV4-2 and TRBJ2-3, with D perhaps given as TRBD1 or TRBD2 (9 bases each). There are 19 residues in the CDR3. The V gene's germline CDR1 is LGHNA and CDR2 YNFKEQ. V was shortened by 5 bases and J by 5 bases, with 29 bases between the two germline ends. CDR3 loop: CASSTGTGLGLAGRDTQYF. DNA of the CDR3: TGTGCCAGCAGCACCGGGACAGGGCTGGGGCTAGCGGGGAGAGATACGCAGTATTTT.

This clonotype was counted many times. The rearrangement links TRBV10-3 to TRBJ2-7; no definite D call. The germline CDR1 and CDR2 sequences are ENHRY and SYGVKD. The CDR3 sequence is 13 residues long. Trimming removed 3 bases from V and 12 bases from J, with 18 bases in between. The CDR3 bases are TGTGCCATCAGTGACCCCTCTTCGTACGTTCGGTACTTC. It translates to CAISDPSSYVRYF.

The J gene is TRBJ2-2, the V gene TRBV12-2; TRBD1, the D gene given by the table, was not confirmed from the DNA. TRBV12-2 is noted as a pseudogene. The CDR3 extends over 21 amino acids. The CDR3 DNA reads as TGTGCAAGTCGCCTAAGTCATAGGGGCCAAGGACAGCCCTGGAACACCGGGGAGCTGTTTTTT. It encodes CASRLSHRGQGQPWNTGELFF.

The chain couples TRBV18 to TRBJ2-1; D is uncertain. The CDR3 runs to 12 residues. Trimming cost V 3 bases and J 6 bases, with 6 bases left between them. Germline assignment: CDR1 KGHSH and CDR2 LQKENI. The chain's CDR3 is CASSPSTNEQFF. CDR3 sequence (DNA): TGTGCCAGCTCACCCTCTACCAATGAGCAGTTCTTC.